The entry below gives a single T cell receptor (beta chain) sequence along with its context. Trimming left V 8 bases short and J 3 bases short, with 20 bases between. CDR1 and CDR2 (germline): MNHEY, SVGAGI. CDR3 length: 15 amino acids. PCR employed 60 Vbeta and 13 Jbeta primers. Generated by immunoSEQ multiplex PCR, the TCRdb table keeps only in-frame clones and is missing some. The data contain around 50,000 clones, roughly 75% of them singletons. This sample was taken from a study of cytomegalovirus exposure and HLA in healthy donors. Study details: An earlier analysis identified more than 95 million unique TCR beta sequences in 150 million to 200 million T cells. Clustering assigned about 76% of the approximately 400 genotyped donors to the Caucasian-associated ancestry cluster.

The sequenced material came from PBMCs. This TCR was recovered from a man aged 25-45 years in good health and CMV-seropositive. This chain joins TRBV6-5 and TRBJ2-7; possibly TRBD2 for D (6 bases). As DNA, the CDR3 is TGTGCCAGCTGGGCCCGAGGAGGGAGAAGCTACGAGCAGTACTTC. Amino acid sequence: CASWARGGRSYEQYF.